Listed here are 30 T cell receptor beta chains from one sample, sequenced in a study of blood T cell repertoires in COVID-19. The table came from immunoSEQ multiplex PCR; TCRdb's copy has only in-frame clones and leaves some out. The data contain over 200,000 clones, 87% of them seen just once; the ten biggest clones take up 9.5% to 14%. The specimen sequenced was PBMCs or T cells enriched from blood (not recorded which). All receptors derive from a man under 40 who had recovered from COVID-19.

In this sample, this clone turned up once. The chain carries TRBV12-3 or TRBV12-4 and TRBJ1-1, with 7 bases lining up with TRBD1. V lost 7 bases to trimming and J lost 7 bases; unmatched junction nucleotides: 6. The CDR3 length is 12 residues. The CDR3, as DNA: TGTGCCAGCACAGGGGACAGATTTGAAGCTTTCTTT. As protein: CASTGDRFEAFF.

The V and J genes are TRBV27 and TRBJ1-1, with no clear D. The CDR3 extends over 15 amino acids. Between the trimmed V and J ends, which lost 1 base and 7 bases, there was a span of 16 bases. Germline loops: CDR1 MNHEY, CDR2 SMNVEV (reference sequence). The DNA of the CDR3 is TGTGCCAGCAGTTTATATAGACTCGATCGCCTTGAAGCTTTCTTT. Its translation: CASSLYRLDRLEAFF.

The chain has TRBV5-1 and TRBJ2-3, with TRBD1 as a possible D gene (5 bases). Germline CDR1 and CDR2: SGHRS and YFSETQ. The CDR3 length is 14 residues. V was trimmed by 3 bases and J by 5 bases, leaving 13 bases between them. This chain's CDR3 is CASSSGQLGDTQYF. CDR3 in DNA: TGCGCCAGCAGCTCCGGACAATTGGGAGATACGCAGTATTTT.

The rearrangement uses TRBV5-1 and TRBJ2-7; D is unclear. The CDR3 runs to 14 residues. The V and J ends lost 0 bases and 6 bases respectively, with 13 bases between them. The V gene's germline CDR1 is SGHRS and CDR2 YFSETQ. DNA of the CDR3: TGCGCCAGCAGCTTGGCAACTACGGTGGTCGAGCAGTACTTC. It encodes CASSLATTVVEQYF.

The sample holds a few counts of this clone. The chain employs TRBV28 and TRBJ1-5; 7 positions match TRBD1. V was pared by 4 bases and J by 0 bases, with 3 bases of the junction left unmatched. The germline V gene encodes CDR1 MDHEN and CDR2 SYDVKM. The CDR3 extends over 15 amino acids. The chain's CDR3 is CASSYTGVSNQPQHF. CDR3 DNA: TGTGCCAGCAGTTACACAGGGGTTAGCAATCAGCCCCAGCATTTT. Looking up the rest from reference TRBV28 and TRBJ1-5 gives the full variable domain: DVKVTQSSRYLVKRTGEKVFLECVQDMDHENMFWYRQDPGLGLRLIYFSYDVKMKEKGDIPEGYSVSREKKERFSLILESASTNQTSMYLCASSYTGVSNQPQHFGDGTRLSIL.

The rearrangement joins TRBV20-1 to TRBJ1-4; D possibly corresponds to TRBD1 (5 bases). Germline V gene sequence: CDR1 DFQATT, CDR2 SNEGSKA (reference sequence). Trimming removed 3 bases at V and 7 bases at J, with 15 bases between. The CDR3 is 14 amino acids. CDR3 sequence reads: CSASIQDGGEKLFF. The DNA of the CDR3 is TGCAGTGCTAGTATACAGGACGGGGGTGAAAAACTGTTTTTT.

V gene TRBV7-2 combines with J gene TRBJ2-1; 7 bases line up with TRBD1. The V gene end was trimmed by 5 bases and the J gene end by 7 bases; junction bases not matched to a gene: 8. CDR1 is SGHTA and CDR2 is FQGNSA in the germline V gene. The CDR3 covers 14 residues. The CDR3 sequence: CASSPQGVFNEQFF. The CDR3 DNA follows: TGTGCCAGCAGCCCCCAGGGGGTTTTTAATGAGCAGTTCTTC.

The V gene is TRBV5-1, the J gene TRBJ1-6; D is unresolved. Germline CDR1 reads SGHRS; CDR2 reads YFSETQ. The CDR3 is made up of 12 amino acids. Trimming cost V 2 bases and J 8 bases, with 5 bases left between them. The DNA of the CDR3 is TGCGCCAGCAGCTTTCCCGATTCACCCCTCCACTTT. Translation: CASSFPDSPLHF. Supplemented by reference TRBV5-1 and TRBJ1-6, the full variable domain reads KAGVTQTPRYLIKTRGQQVTLSCSPISGHRSVSWYQQTPGQGLQFLFEYFSETQRNKGNFPGRFSGRQFSNSRSEMNVSTLELGDSALYLCASSFPDSPLHFGNGTRLTVT.

V usage is TRBV13 and J usage is TRBJ1-4, with D uncertain. V lost 4 bases to trimming and J lost 1 base, with 7 bases between them. Germline CDR1 PRHDT, CDR2 FYEKMQ (reference sequence). The CDR3 loop spans 14 amino acids. CDR3 sequence reads: CASSSVETNEKLFF. Written as DNA, the CDR3 is TGTGCCAGCAGCTCGGTTGAAACTAATGAAAAACTGTTTTTT.

About this clone: The identical CDR3 is also encoded by other nucleotide sequences in the sample. The CDR3 bases are TGTGCCAGCAGCTTAGCGGGGACTAGCGGTTACAATGAGCAGTTCTTC. This encodes CASSLAGTSGYNEQFF. The V gene is TRBV7-2, the J gene TRBJ2-1; 11 nucleotides match TRBD2. The trim removed 0 bases at V and 4 bases at J, leaving 2 bases unmatched. The CDR3 contains 16 residues. The germline V gene has CDR1 SGHTA and CDR2 FQGNSA.

This chain links TRBV28 with TRBJ2-7, with TRBD2 matching 7 bases. Per the germline V gene, CDR1 is MDHEN and CDR2 is SYDVKM. The CDR3 is 14 amino acids. V lost 8 bases, J lost 10 bases, and 17 bases stayed unmatched. The CDR3 region is CASREWGGFTSQYF. The CDR3 region has the DNA TGTGCCAGCCGAGAATGGGGAGGGTTTACGTCCCAGTACTTC.

The V gene is TRBV30, the J gene TRBJ1-4; D not resolved. From germline, CDR1 is GTSNPN and CDR2 SVGIG (reference sequence). The CDR3 length is 13 residues. Trimming removed 7 bases at V and 5 bases at J, with 14 bases between. As DNA, the CDR3 is TGTGCCTCCAAGGAGCGGGTGAATGAAAAACTGTTTTTT. This sequence encodes CASKERVNEKLFF.

The rearrangement links TRBV28 to TRBJ1-2, with D perhaps matching TRBD1 (5 bases). With 7 bases removed from V and 4 bases from J, the gap between germline ends came to 16 bases. Per germline, CDR1 MDHEN and CDR2 SYDVKM. The CDR3 is made up of 14 amino acids. The CDR3 sequence: CASNQGARSYGYTF. The CDR3 region has the DNA TGTGCCAGCAACCAAGGGGCGCGCAGCTATGGCTACACCTTC.

The rearrangement links TRBV30 to TRBJ1-5; D remains unclear. Germline V gives CDR1 GTSNPN, CDR2 SVGIG (reference sequence). Trimming shortened V by 0 bases and J by 4 bases, and 13 bases separated the two germline ends. The CDR3 covers 15 residues. The CDR3 loop reads CAWSVRGGWNQPQHF. CDR3 nucleotides: TGTGCCTGGAGTGTACGGGGAGGGTGGAATCAGCCCCAGCATTTT.

The V gene is TRBV7-9, the J gene TRBJ1-4; no clear D gene. The V and J ends lost 1 base and 6 bases respectively, with 15 bases between them. The CDR3 consists of 16 residues. CDR1 and CDR2 from the germline V gene are SEHNR and FQNEAQ (reference sequence). CDR3 in amino acids: CASSLGGKGAHEKLFF. The CDR3 DNA reads as TGTGCCAGCAGCTTAGGAGGGAAAGGAGCCCATGAAAAACTGTTTTTT. The full variable domain, in which reference TRBV7-9 and TRBJ1-4 provide the parts outside the CDR3, is DTGVSQNPRHKITKRGQNVTFRCDPISEHNRLYWYRQTLGQGPEFLTYFQNEAQLEKSRLLSDRFSAERPKGSFSTLEIQRTEQGDSAMYLCASSLGGKGAHEKLFFGSGTQLSVL.

This sequence joins TRBV6-5 and TRBJ2-7, with 10 positions matching TRBD1. V dropped 10 bases and J dropped 4; count of bases not matched to a gene: 10. The length of the CDR3 is 14 residues. From germline, CDR1 is MNHEY and CDR2 SVGAGI. The chain's CDR3 is CATERGQGFYEQYF. The DNA of the CDR3 is TGTGCCACCGAAAGGGGACAGGGGTTTTACGAGCAGTACTTC.

The chain employs TRBV6-6 and TRBJ1-5; no clear D. V gave up 4 bases and J gave up 3 bases, with 7 bases separating them. The CDR3 sequence is 13 residues long. CDR1 and CDR2 from the germline V gene are MNHNY and SVGAGI (reference sequence). The CDR3 nucleotides are TGTGCCAGCAGTTCCCCATCCAATCAGCCCCAGCATTTT. It is translated as CASSSPSNQPQHF.

This chain links TRBV27 with TRBJ1-4; D remains unclear. The V gene's germline CDR1 is MNHEY and CDR2 SMNVEV (reference sequence). CDR3 length: 15 residues. The germline V and J ends were trimmed by 8 bases and 2 bases, with 15 bases remaining between them. The CDR3 DNA reads TGTGCCAGCCAAGACTTAGGTGCCACTAATGAAAAACTGTTTTTT. Translation: CASQDLGATNEKLFF.

The chain is built from TRBV11-2 and TRBJ1-1; weak D call: TRBD1 (6 bases). The CDR3 loop spans 14 amino acids. Trimming stripped 3 bases from V and 1 base from J, with 9 bases between. CDR1 and CDR2 (germline): SGHAT, FQNNGV. CDR3 sequence (DNA): TGTGCCAGCAGCTTCAGGGGAAAGAACACTGAAGCTTTCTTT. This translates into CASSFRGKNTEAFF.

The chain links TRBV6-5 to TRBJ2-7, with 8 bases matching TRBD1. The length of the CDR3 is 16 residues. V lost 4 bases, J lost 0 bases, and 8 bases stayed unmatched. Germline-derived CDR1 and CDR2 are MNHEY and SVGAGI. CDR3 amino acids: CASSFTTGATSYEQYF. The DNA for the CDR3 is TGTGCCAGCAGTTTTACGACAGGGGCTACCTCCTACGAGCAGTACTTC.

The genes are TRBV7-2 and TRBJ2-1, with D tentatively TRBD2 (5 bases). The ends were cut back, 1 base at V and 1 base at J, with 11 bases in the middle. CDR3 length: 16 residues. Germline V CDR1 and CDR2: SGHTA, FQGNSA. CDR3 nucleotides: TGTGCCAGCAGCTTAGAGCAGCGGATATCCTACAATGAGCAGTTCTTC. It translates to CASSLEQRISYNEQFF.

J is TRBJ1-5 and V is TRBV18; 7 nucleotides agree with TRBD1. CDR3 length equals 13 residues. With 6 bases clipped from V and 5 bases from J, the junction kept 4 bases outside the gene matches. CDR1 and CDR2 from the germline V gene are KGHSH and LQKENI. The DNA for the CDR3 is TGTGCCAGCTCGCCGGGACAGCATCAGCCCCAGCATTTT. As protein: CASSPGQHQPQHF.

The rearrangement joins TRBV13 to TRBJ2-2; no reliable D call. The CDR3 consists of 16 residues. From germline, CDR1 is PRHDT and CDR2 FYEKMQ (reference sequence). Trimming took off 5 bases at V and 4 bases at J, with 17 bases between the two ends. DNA for the CDR3: TGTGCCAGCAGCCCCGGCCCCTTCAGACTCACCGGGGAGCTGTTTTTT. Protein: CASSPGPFRLTGELFF.

V is TRBV5-1 and J is TRBJ1-2; D unresolved. The V end lost 2 bases, the J end lost 1 base, and 6 bases lay between the germline ends. The germline CDR1 and CDR2 sequences are SGHRS and YFSETQ. The CDR3 runs to 13 residues. CDR3 amino acids: CASSFYDNYGYTF. DNA for the CDR3: TGCGCCAGCAGCTTCTACGATAACTATGGCTACACCTTC.

The chain carries TRBV7-9 and TRBJ1-1, with D uncertain. This CDR3 spans 15 amino acids. Germline assignment: CDR1 SEHNR and CDR2 FQNEAQ (reference sequence). Trimming took 6 bases from V and 1 from J, leaving 15 bases between them. The CDR3 sequence is CASSYWTGGNTEAFF. The CDR3 DNA follows: TGTGCCAGCAGTTATTGGACCGGAGGGAACACTGAAGCTTTCTTT.

The J gene is TRBJ1-1, the V gene TRBV12-2. TRBV12-2 counts as a pseudogene. There are 16 residues in the CDR3. In nucleotides, the CDR3 is TGTGCAAGTCGCGCCCCCTTTATCGTTCCGGTTTCTGTAGCTTTCTTT. Translation: CASRAPFIVPVSVAFF.

The chain has TRBV27 and TRBJ2-7; 8 nucleotides align to TRBD1. The CDR3 extends over 13 amino acids. Germline V gene lookup returns CDR1 MNHEY and CDR2 SMNVEV (reference sequence). Trimming cost V 3 bases and J 5 bases; bases outside gene matches: 3. DNA of the CDR3: TGTGCCAGCAGTTTCCGACAGGGGAACGAGCAGTACTTC. This codes for CASSFRQGNEQYF.

The chain uses TRBV5-8 and TRBJ1-6; D might be TRBD1 (5 bases). CDR3 size: 11 residues. Trimming cost V 4 bases and J 14 bases, with 10 bases left between them. Germline CDR1 is SGHTS and CDR2 is YDEGEE. The CDR3 DNA follows: TGTGCCAGCAGCCGGCGGGGGTCCCTCCACTTT. Protein: CASSRRGSLHF.

The V and J genes are TRBV30 and TRBJ1-1; D unclear. CDR1 is GTSNPN, CDR2 SVGIG, per germline (reference sequence). This CDR3 is built from 15 residues. Trimming stripped 0 bases from V and 1 base from J, with 12 bases between. The CDR3 DNA reads as TGTGCCTGGAGTGTAAAAGGCGGTGGGAACACTGAAGCTTTCTTT. It translates to CAWSVKGGGNTEAFF.

This chain uses TRBV7-9 with TRBJ2-1; 11 bases agree with TRBD2. J gave up 7 bases and V 1 base, and 15 bases lay outside the gene matches. CDR3 size: 19 residues. Germline V lookup: CDR1 SEHNR, CDR2 FQNEAQ (reference sequence). The CDR3 reads CASSLDGYITSGGRNEQFF. CDR3 DNA: TGTGCCAGCAGCTTAGACGGCTATATTACTAGCGGGGGTCGGAATGAGCAGTTCTTC.